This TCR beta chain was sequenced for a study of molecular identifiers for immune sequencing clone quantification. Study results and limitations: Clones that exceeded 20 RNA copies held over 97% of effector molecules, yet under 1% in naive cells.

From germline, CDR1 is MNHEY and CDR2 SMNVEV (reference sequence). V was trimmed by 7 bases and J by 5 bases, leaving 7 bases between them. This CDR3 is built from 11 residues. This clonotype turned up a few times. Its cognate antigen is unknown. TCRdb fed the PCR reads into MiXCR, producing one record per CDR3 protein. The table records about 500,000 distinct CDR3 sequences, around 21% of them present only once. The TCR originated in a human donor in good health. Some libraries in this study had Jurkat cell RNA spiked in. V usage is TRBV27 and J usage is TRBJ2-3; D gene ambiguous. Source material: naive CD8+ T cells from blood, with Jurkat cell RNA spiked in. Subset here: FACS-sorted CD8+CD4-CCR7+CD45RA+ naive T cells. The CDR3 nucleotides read TGTGCCAGCATGGGAATAGATACGCAGTATTTT. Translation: CASMGIDTQYF.